These 11 T cell receptor beta chains originate from one sample sequenced in a study of T-cell memory formation after mild COVID-19. TCRdb independently ran MiXCR on the 5' RACE reads; one entry per CDR3 protein. The sample records about 150,000 distinct CDR3 sequences, 13% to 15% being singletons. Input material: PBMCs or a T cell subset sorted from them (not recorded which). The receptors stem from an adult woman who had mild COVID-19 (a few samples of this study predate the infection). Cell type and time point are not known.

V is TRBV6-5 and J is TRBJ2-5; the D gene could be TRBD1 or TRBD2 (5 bases each). Trimming pared 5 bases from V and 6 bases from J, leaving 16 bases between. CDR3 length: 14 amino acids. Germline V CDR1 and CDR2: MNHEY, SVGAGI. The CDR3 sequence is CASSPDNWEKTQYF. As DNA, the CDR3 is TGTGCCAGCAGTCCGGACAATTGGGAGAAGACCCAGTACTTC.

This clonotype came up a few times. This sequence joins TRBV7-9 and TRBJ2-1; D unresolved. Germline CDR1 SEHNR, CDR2 FQNEAQ (reference sequence). The CDR3 is 12 residues long. The ends were cut back, 6 bases at V and 2 bases at J, with 5 bases in the middle. The CDR3 loop is CASSGPYNEQFF. In DNA, the CDR3 is TGTGCCAGCAGTGGGCCCTACAATGAGCAGTTCTTC.

This clonotype turned up a few times. The rearrangement links TRBV29-1 to TRBJ2-1, with TRBD2 as a possible D gene (6 bases). V gave up 0 bases and J gave up 7 bases, with 16 bases separating them. The germline CDR1 and CDR2 sequences are SQVTM and ANQGSEA. The CDR3 covers 15 residues. In DNA, the CDR3 is TGCAGCGTTGAAGATCTGTCAGGGAGGATGAATGAGCAGTTCTTC. Protein sequence: CSVEDLSGRMNEQFF.

Comment on this clonotype: The germline gene is not matched at one end of the junction; a read error may be the cause. The CDR3 spells CSVEESGSTSYEQYF. The CDR3 DNA follows: TGCAGCGTTGAAGAATCCGGGTCTACCTCCTATGAGCAGTACTTC. V gene TRBV29-1 combines with J gene TRBJ2-7; D is unresolved. Germline assignment: CDR1 SQVTM and CDR2 ANQGSEA. The CDR3 has 15 residues.

This clonotype has a handful of counts. This rearrangement joins TRBV29-1 to TRBJ2-5; D tentatively fits TRBD1 or TRBD2 (6 bases each). V was cut by 7 bases and J by 4 bases, with 10 bases left in between. The CDR3 covers 11 residues. CDR1 is SQVTM and CDR2 is ANQGSEA in the germline V gene. The CDR3 sequence is CSGRGLETQYF. The CDR3 region has the DNA TGCAGCGGGAGGGGGTTAGAGACCCAGTACTTC.

This clonotype was detected only a few times. The chain has TRBV5-6 and TRBJ2-1, with TRBD1 matching 9 bases. Germline V gene lookup returns CDR1 SGHDT and CDR2 YYEEEE. V dropped 3 bases and J dropped 9; count of bases not matched to a gene: 10. The CDR3 spans 15 residues. The CDR3 is CASSYAGTGLTEQFF. In nucleotides, the CDR3 is TGTGCCAGCAGCTATGCCGGGACAGGGCTCACTGAGCAGTTCTTC.

This clonotype was seen only a few times. The DNA of the CDR3 is TGTGCCAGCTCACCAGTGGACGGCGGCCAAGAGACCCAGTACTTC. It translates to CASSPVDGGQETQYF. V gene TRBV18 combines with J gene TRBJ2-5, with D hard to call. The V gene's germline CDR1 is KGHSH and CDR2 LQKENI. Trimming pared 2 bases from V and 1 base from J, leaving 11 bases between. This CDR3 contains 15 residues.

The V and J genes are TRBV9 and TRBJ2-7, with 7 positions matching TRBD1. Germline values: CDR1 SGDLS, CDR2 YYNGEE. The V and J ends lost 4 bases and 2 bases, in that order; junction bases with no gene match: 18. The length of the CDR3 is 18 residues. The CDR3 sequence is CASSSAGTAPRVAYEQYF. The CDR3 DNA reads TGTGCCAGCAGCTCAGCTGGGACAGCCCCTAGAGTGGCCTACGAGCAGTACTTC. The variable domain in full, completed from reference TRBV9 and TRBJ2-7, reads DSGVTQTPKHLITATGQRVTLRCSPRSGDLSVYWYQQSLDQGLQFLIQYYNGEERAKGNILERFSAQQFPDLHSELNLSSLELGDSALYFCASSSAGTAPRVAYEQYFGPGTRLTVT.

This clonotype has more than one count but fewer than ten. The chain recombines TRBV5-8 with TRBJ2-1; D might be TRBD2 (6 bases). Germline CDR1 and CDR2: SGHTS and YDEGEE. V dropped 4 bases and J dropped 3 bases, with 17 bases sitting between them. The CDR3 has 16 amino acids. CDR3 sequence (DNA): TGTGCCAGCAGCCCCGGCCCCTGGGGGGTCTACAATGAGCAGTTCTTC. Its translation: CASSPGPWGVYNEQFF. The full variable domain, in which reference TRBV5-8 and TRBJ2-1 provide the parts outside the CDR3, is EAGVTQSPTHLIKTRGQQATLRCSPISGHTSVYWYQQALGLGLQFLLWYDEGEERNRGNFPPRFSGRQFPNYSSELNVNALELEDSALYLCASSPGPWGVYNEQFFGPGTRLTVL.

This clonotype occurred a few times. The chain combines TRBV2 with TRBJ2-5; 13 nucleotides agree with TRBD2. Trimming cost V 0 bases and J 4 bases; bases outside gene matches: 8. The CDR3 consists of 18 residues. Per germline, CDR1 SNHLY and CDR2 FYNNEI. CDR3 region: CASSEASLAGGPGETQYF. The CDR3 DNA follows: TGTGCCAGCAGTGAAGCATCACTAGCGGGAGGGCCAGGAGAGACCCAGTACTTC.

This clonotype turned up a few times. V is TRBV27 and J is TRBJ1-5, with D possibly TRBD1 on 5 matching bases. V lost 6 bases to trimming and J lost 6 bases, with 18 bases between them. Germline loops: CDR1 MNHEY, CDR2 SMNVEV (reference sequence). This CDR3 region has 15 residues. CDR3 in amino acids: CASRPRASGTQPQHF. DNA for the CDR3: TGTGCCAGCAGGCCCCGCGCGTCCGGGACTCAGCCCCAGCATTTT.